This T cell receptor (beta chain) was identified during a study of blood T cell repertoires in COVID-19. This clone has more than one count but fewer than ten. Sequencing was performed with immunoSEQ multiplex PCR; in TCRdb, only in-frame clones are kept and a portion is missing. Of more than 150,000 clones listed, roughly 80% are singletons. The CDR3 is 11 amino acids. The germline V and J ends were trimmed by 8 bases and 8 bases, with 12 bases remaining between them. The sequence derives from a human donor in a cohort sampled during active COVID-19. This sequence joins TRBV12-3 or TRBV12-4 and TRBJ1-2, with unresolved D. The specimen was peripheral blood. CDR3 sequence reads: CASRSPLGYTF. CDR3 DNA sequence: TGTGCCAGCCGGTCGCCATTGGGCTACACCTTC.